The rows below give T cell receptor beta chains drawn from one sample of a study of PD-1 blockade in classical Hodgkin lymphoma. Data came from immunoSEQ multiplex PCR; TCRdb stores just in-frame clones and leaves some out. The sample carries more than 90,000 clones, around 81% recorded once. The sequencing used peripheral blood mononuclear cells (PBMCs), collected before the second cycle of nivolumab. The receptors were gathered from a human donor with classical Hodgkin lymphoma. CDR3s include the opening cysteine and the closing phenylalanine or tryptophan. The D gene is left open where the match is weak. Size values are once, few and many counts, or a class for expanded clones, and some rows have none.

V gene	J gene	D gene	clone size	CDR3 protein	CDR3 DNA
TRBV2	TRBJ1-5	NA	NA	CASSVWVGNQPQHF	TGTGCCAGCAGTGTATGGGTCGGCAATCAGCCCCAGCATTTT
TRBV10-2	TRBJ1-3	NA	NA	CASRTPTGNTIYF	TGCGCCAGCAGGACGCCCACTGGAAACACCATATATTTT
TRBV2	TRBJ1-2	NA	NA	CASSTGNYGYTF	TGTGCCAGCAGTACAGGGAACTATGGCTACACCTTC
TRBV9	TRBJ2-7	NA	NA	CASSPEAEISYEQYF	TGTGCCAGCAGCCCGGAAGCGGAAATTTCCTACGAGCAGTACTTC
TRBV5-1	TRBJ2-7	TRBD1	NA	CASSFSTDRGFDEQYF	TGCGCCAGCAGCTTTTCGACGGACAGGGGTTTTGACGAGCAGTACTTC
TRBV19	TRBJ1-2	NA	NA	CASSLQGYGYTF	TGTGCCAGTAGCCTACAAGGCTATGGCTACACCTTC
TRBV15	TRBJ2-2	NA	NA	CATSRDGGHTGELFF	TGTGCCACCAGCAGAGATGGGGGACACACCGGGGAGCTGTTTTTT
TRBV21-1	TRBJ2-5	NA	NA	CASSKRRMTAQETQYF	TGTGCCAGCAGCAAAAGAAGGATGACAGCTCAAGAGACCCAGTACTTC
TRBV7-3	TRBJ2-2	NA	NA	CASSSARAGGELFF	TGTGCCAGCAGCTCCGCTAGGGCGGGCGGGGAGCTGTTTTTT
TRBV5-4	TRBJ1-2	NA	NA	CASSLAPLGGRGYGYTF	TGTGCCAGCAGCTTGGCCCCTCTGGGCGGGCGCGGCTATGGCTACACCTTC
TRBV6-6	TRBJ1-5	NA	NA	CASSYTQGLTNQPQHF	TGTGCCAGCAGTTACACCCAAGGACTGACCAATCAGCCCCAGCATTTT
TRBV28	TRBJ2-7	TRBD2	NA	CASSPVGSGNSYEQYF	TGTGCCAGCAGTCCGGTGGGGAGCGGGAATTCCTACGAGCAGTACTTC
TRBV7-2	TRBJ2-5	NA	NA	CASSLTRGGVETQYF	TGTGCCAGCAGCTTAACCCGAGGTGGGGTGGAGACCCAGTACTTC
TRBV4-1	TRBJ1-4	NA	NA	CASSQGDRQNGEKLFF	TGCGCCAGCAGCCAAGGCGACAGGCAGAATGGGGAAAAACTGTTTTTT
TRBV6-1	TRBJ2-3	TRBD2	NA	CASNLAGGGTDTQYF	TGTGCCAGCAATCTAGCGGGAGGAGGCACAGATACGCAGTATTTT
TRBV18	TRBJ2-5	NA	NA	CASSPAGGETQYF	TGTGCCAGCTCACCGGCAGGAGGAGAGACCCAGTACTTC
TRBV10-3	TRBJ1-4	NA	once	CAISESPAPQELFF	TGTGCCATCAGTGAGTCCCCAGCCCCACAGGAACTGTTTTTT
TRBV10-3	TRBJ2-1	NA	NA	CAISDVRGSGQFF	TGTGCCATCAGTGACGTACGGGGGTCAGGGCAGTTCTTC
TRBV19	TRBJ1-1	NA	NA	CASQQGPTMNTEAFF	TGTGCCAGCCAACAGGGACCCACAATGAACACTGAAGCTTTCTTT
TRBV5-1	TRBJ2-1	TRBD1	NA	CASTTGDGSYNEQFF	TGCGCCAGCACAACAGGGGACGGCTCCTACAATGAGCAGTTCTTC
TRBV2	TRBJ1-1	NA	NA	CASSVGRMNTEAFF	TGTGCCAGCAGTGTGGGGCGGATGAACACTGAAGCTTTCTTT
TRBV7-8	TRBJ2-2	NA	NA	CASRTDLNTGELFF	TGTGCCAGCAGGACGGACTTGAACACCGGGGAGCTGTTTTTT
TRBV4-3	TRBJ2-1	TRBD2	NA	CASSQVLLAGNEQFF	TGCGCCAGCAGCCAAGTTCTCCTAGCGGGGAATGAGCAGTTCTTC
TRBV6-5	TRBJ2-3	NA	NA	CASSPGLATDTQYF	TGTGCCAGCAGTCCCGGACTGGCCACAGATACGCAGTATTTT
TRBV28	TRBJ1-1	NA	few	CASSPEGSNTEAFF	TGTGCCAGCAGTCCGGAGGGGTCGAACACTGAAGCTTTCTTT
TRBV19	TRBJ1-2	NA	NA	CASSHRERPNYGYTF	TGTGCCAGTAGTCACCGGGAGAGACCTAACTATGGCTACACCTTC
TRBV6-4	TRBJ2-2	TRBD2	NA	CASSKEALAGWSGELFF	TGTGCCAGCAGTAAAGAGGCCCTAGCGGGATGGTCCGGGGAGCTGTTTTTT
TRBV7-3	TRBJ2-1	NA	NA	CASSPGTGYNEQFF	TGTGCCAGCAGCCCGGGTACCGGCTACAATGAGCAGTTCTTC
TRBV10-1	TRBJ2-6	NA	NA	CASWGLTPSGANVLTF	TGCGCCAGCTGGGGCCTCACCCCCTCTGGGGCCAACGTCCTGACTTTC
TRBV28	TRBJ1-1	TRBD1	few	CASSLRTGADTEAFF	TGTGCCAGCAGCCTACGGACAGGGGCGGACACTGAAGCTTTCTTT